This T cell receptor (beta chain) comes out of a study of cytomegalovirus exposure and HLA in healthy donors. Study context: The study's early data release held roughly 90 million unique TCRs from HLA-typed donors.

In the PCR, 60 Vbeta and 13 Jbeta primers were used. Assay: immunoSEQ multiplex PCR; the TCRdb copy retains only in-frame clones and omits some. The sample table sets out about 83,000 clones. V trimming: 6 bases; J trimming: 6 bases; junction bases outside the gene matches: 1. CDR1 is MNHNS and CDR2 is SASEGT in the germline V gene. This CDR3 is 11 amino acids long. This clonotype was sampled from a man in his late teens or twenties in good health and CMV-seropositive. Specimen: PBMCs. The V gene is TRBV6-1, the J gene TRBJ1-2; 7 bases are shared with TRBD1. The CDR3 bases are TGTGCCAGCAGAGGACAGGATGGCTACACCTTC. This sequence encodes CASRGQDGYTF.